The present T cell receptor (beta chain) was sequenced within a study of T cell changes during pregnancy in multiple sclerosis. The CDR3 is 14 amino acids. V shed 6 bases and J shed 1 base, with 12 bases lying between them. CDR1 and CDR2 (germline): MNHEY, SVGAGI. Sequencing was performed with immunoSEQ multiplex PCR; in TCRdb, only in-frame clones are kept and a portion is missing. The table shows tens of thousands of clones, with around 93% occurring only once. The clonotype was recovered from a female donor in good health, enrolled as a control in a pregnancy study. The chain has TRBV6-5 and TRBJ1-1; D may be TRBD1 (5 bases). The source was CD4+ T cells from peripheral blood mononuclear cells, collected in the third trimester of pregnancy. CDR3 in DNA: TGTGCCAGCAGGCCCGTCGGGGGGAACACTGAAGCTTTCTTT. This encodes CASRPVGGNTEAFF.